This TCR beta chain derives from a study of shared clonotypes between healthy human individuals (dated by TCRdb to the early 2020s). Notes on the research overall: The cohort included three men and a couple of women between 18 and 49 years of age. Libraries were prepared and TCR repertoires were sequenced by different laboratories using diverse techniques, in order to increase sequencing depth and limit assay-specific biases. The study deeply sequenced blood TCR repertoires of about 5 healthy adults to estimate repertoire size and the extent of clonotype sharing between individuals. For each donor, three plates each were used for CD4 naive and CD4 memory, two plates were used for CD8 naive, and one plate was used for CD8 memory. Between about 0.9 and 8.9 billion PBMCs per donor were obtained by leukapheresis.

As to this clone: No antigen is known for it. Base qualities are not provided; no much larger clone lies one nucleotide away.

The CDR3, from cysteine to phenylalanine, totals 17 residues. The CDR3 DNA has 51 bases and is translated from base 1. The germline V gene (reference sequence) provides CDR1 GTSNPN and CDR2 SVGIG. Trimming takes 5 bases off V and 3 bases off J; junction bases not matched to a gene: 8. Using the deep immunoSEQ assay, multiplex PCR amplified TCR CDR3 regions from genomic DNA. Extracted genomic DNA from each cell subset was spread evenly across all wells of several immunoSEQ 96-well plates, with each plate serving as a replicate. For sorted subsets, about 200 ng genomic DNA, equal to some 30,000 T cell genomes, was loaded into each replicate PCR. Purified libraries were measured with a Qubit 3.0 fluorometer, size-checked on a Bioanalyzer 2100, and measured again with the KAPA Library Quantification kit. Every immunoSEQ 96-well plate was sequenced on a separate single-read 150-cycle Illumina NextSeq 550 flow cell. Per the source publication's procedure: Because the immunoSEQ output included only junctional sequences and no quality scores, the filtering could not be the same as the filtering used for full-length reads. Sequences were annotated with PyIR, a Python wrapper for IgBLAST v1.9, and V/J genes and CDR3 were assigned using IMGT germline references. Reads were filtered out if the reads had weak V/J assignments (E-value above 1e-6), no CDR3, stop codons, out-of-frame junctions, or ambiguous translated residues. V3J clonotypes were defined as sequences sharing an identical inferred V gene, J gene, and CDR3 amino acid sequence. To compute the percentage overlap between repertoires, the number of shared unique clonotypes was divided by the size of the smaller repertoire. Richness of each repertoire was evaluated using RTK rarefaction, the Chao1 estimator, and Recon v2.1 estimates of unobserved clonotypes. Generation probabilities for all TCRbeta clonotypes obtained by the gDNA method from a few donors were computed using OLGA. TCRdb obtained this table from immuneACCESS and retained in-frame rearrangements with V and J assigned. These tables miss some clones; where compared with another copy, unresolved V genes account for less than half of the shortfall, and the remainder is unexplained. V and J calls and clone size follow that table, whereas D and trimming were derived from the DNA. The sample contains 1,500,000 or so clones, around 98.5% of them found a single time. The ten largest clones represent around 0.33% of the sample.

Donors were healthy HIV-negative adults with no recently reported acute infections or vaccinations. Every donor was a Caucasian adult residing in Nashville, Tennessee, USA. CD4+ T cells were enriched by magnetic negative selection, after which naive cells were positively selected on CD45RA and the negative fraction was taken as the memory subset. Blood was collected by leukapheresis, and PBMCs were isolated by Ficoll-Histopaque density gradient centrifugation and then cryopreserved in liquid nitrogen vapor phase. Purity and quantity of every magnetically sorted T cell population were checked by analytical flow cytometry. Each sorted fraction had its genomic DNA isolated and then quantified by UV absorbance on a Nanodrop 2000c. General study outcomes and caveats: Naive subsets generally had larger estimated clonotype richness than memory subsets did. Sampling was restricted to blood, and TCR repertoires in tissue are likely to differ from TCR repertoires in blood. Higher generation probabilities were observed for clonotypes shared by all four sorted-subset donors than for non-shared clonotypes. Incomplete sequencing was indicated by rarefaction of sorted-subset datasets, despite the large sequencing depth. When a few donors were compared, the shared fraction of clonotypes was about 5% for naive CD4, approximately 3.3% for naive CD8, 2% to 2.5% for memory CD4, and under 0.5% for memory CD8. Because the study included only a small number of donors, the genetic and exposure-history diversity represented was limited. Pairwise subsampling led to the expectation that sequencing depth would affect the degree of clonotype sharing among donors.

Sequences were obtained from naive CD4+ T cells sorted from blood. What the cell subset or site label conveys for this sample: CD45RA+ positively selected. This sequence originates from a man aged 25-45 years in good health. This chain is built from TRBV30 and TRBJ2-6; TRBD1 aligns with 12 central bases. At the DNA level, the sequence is TGTGCCTGGTGGCGGGGACAGGGGGCCGGTGGGGCCAACGTCCTGACTTTC. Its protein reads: CAWWRGQGAGGANVLTF.